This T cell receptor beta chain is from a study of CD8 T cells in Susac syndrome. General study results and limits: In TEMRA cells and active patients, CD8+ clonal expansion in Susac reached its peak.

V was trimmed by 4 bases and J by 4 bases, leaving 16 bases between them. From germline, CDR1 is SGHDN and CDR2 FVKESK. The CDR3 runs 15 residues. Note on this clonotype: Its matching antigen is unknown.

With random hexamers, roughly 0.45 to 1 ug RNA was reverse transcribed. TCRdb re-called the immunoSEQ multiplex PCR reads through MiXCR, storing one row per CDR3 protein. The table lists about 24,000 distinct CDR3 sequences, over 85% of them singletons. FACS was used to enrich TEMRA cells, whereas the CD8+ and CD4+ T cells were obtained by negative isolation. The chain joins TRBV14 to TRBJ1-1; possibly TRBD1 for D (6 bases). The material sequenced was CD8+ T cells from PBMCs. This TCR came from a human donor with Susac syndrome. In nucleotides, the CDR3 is TGTGCCAGCAGCCGAAGGGGGACTCTCCCCACTGAAGCTTTCTTT. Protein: CASSRRGTLPTEAFF.